The clone carrying this T cell receptor beta chain was seen only a few times. One entry per CDR3 protein, called by TCRdb with MiXCR from the 5' RACE reads. This table has some 900,000 distinct CDR3 sequences, roughly an eighth appearing once. The sample is drawn from a study of identical twins. These data were likewise used in another study, on yellow fever vaccine responses in identical twins.

This TCR came from a woman aged 18 to 35 in good health. The sample was PBMCs.

The CDR3 DNA sequence: TGTGCCAGCAGAGGGGACAGGGAGGCCTATGGCTACACCTTC. Its translation is CASRGDREAYGYTF. This chain connects TRBV28 to TRBJ1-2; 9 bases match TRBD1. The CDR3 is 14 amino acids. The trim removed 6 bases at V and 4 bases at J, leaving 6 bases unmatched. The germline CDR1 and CDR2 sequences are MDHEN and SYDVKM.